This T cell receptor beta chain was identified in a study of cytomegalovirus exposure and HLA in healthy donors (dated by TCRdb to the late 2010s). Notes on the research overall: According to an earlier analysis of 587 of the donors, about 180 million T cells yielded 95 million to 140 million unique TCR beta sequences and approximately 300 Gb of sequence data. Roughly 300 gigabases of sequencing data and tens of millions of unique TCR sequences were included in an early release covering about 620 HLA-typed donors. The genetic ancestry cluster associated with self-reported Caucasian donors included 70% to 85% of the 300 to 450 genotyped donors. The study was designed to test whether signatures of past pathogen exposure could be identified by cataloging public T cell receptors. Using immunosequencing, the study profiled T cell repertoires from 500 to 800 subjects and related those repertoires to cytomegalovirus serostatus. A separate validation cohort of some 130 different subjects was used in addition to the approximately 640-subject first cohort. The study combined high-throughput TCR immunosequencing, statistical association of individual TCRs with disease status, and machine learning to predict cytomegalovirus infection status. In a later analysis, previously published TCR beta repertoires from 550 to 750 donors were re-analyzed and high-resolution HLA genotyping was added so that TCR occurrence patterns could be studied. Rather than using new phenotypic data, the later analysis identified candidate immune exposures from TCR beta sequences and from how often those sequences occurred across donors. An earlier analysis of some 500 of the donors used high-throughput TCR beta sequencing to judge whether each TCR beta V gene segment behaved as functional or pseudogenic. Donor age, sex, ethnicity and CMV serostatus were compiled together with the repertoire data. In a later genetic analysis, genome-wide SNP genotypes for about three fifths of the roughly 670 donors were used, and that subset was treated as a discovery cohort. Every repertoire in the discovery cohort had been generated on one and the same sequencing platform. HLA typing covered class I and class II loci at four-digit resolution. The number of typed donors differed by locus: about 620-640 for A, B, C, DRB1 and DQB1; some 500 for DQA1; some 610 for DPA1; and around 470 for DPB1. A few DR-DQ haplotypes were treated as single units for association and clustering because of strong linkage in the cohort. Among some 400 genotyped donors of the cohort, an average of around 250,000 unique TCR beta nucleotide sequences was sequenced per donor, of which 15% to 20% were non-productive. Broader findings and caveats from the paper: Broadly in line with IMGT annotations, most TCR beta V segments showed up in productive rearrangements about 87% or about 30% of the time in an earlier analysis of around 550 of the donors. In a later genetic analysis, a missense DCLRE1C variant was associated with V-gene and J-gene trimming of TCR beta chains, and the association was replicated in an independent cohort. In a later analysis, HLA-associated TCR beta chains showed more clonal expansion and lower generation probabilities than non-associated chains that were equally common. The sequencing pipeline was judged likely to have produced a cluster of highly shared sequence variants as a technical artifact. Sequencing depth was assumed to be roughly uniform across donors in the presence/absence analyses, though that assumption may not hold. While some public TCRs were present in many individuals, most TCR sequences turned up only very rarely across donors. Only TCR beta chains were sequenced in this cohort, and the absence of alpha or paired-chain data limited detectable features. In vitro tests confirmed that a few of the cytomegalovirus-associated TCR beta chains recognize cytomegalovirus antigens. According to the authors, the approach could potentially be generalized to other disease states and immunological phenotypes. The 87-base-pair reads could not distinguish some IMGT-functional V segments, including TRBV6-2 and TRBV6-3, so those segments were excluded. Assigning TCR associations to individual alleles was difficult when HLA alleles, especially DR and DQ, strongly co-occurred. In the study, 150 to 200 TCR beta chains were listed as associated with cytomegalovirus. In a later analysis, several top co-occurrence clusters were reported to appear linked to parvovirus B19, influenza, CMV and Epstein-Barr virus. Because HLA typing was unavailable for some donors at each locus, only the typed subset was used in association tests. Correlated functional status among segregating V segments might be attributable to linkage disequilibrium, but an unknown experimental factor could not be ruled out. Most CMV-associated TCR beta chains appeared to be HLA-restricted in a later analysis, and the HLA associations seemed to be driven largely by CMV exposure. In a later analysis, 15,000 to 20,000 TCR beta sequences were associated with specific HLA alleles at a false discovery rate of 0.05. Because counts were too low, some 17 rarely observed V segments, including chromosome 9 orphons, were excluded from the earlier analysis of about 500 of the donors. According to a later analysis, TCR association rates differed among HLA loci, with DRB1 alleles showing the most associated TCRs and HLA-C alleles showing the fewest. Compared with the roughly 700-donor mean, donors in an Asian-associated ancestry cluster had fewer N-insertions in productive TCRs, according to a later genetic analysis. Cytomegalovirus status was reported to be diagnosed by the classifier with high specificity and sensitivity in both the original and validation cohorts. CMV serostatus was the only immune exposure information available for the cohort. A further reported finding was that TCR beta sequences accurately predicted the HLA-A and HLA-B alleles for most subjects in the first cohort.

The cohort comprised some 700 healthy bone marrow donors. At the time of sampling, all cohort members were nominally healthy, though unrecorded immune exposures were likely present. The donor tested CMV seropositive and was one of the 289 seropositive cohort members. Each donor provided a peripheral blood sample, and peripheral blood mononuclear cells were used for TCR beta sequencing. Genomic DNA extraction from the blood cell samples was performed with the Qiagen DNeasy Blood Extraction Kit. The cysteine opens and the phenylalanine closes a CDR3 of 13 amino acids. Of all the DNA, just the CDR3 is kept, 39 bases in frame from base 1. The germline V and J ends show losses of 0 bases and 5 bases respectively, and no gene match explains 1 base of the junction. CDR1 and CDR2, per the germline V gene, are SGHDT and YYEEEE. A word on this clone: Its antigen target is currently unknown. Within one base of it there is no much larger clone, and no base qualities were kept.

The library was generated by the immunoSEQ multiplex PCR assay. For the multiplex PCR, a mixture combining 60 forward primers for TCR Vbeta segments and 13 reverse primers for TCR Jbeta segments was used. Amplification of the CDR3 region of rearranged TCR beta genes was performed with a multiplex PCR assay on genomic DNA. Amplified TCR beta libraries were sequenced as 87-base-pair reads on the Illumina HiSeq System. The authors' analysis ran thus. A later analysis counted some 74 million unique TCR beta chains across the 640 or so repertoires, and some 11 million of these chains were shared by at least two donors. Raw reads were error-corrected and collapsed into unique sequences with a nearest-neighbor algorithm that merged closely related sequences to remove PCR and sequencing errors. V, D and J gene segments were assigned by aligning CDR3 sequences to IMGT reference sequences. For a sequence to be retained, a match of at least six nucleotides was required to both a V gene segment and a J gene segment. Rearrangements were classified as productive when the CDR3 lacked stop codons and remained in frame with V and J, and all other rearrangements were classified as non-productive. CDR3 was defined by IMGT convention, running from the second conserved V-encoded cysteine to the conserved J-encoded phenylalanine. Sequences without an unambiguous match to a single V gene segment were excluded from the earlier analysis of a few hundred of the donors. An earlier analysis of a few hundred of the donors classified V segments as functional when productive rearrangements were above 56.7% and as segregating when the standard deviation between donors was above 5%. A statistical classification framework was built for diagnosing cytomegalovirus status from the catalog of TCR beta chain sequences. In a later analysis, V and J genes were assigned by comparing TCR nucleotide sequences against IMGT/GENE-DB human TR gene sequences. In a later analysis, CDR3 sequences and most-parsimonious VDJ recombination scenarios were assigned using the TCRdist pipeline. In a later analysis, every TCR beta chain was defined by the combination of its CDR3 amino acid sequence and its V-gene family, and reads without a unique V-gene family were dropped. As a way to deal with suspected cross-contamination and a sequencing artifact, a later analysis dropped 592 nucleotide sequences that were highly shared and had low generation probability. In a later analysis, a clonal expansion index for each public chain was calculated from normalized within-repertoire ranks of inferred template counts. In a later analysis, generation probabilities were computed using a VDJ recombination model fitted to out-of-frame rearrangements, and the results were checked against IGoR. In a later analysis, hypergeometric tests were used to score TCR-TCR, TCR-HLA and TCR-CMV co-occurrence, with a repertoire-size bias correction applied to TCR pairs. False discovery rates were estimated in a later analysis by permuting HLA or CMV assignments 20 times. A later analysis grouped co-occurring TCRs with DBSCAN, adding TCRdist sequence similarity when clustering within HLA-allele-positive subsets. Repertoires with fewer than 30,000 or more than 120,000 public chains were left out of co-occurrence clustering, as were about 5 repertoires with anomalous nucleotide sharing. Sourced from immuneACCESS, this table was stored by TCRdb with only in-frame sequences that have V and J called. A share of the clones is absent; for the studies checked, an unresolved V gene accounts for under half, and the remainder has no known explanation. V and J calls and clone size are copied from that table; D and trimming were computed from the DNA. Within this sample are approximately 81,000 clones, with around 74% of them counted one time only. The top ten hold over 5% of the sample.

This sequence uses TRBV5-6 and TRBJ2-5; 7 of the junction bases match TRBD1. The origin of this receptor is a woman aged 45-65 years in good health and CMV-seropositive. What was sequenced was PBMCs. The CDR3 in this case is CASSLGGGETQYF. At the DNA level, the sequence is TGTGCCAGCAGCTTGGGAGGGGGCGAGACCCAGTACTTC.